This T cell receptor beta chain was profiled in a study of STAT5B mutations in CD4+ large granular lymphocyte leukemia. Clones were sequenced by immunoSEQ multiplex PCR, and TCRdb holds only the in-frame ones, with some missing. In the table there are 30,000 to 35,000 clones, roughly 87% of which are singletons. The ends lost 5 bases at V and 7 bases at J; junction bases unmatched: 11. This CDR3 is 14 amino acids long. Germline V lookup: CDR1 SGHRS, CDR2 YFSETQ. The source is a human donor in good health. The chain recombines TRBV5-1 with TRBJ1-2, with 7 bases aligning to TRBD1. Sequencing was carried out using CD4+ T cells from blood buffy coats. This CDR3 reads CASRHGEGARGYTF. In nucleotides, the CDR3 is TGCGCCAGCAGACACGGGGAGGGGGCGCGTGGCTACACCTTC.